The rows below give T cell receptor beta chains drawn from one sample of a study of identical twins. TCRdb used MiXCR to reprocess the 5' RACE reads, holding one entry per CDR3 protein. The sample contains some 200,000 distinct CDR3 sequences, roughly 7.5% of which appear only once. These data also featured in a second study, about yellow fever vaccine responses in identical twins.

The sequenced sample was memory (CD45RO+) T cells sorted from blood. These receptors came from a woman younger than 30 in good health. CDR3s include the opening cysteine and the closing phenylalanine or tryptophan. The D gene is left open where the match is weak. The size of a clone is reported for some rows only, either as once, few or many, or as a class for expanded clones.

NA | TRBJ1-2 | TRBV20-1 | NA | TGCAGTGTTACGACCACCGGGACGGACTATGGCTACACCTTC | CSVTTTGTDYGYTF
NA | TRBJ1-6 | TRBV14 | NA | TGTGCCAGCAGTCATAAGGGCCGCTCACCCCTCCACTTT | CASSHKGRSPLHF
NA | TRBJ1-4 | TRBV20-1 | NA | TGCAGTGCTAGCGAGGAAAACGGTGAAAAACTGTTTTTT | CSASEENGEKLFF
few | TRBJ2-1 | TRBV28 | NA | TGTGCCAGCAGCAGGCCGGGACGAGCTTACAATGAGCAGTTCTTC | CASSRPGRAYNEQFF
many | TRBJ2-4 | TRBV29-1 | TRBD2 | TGCAGCGTTGTATATTGGGAGGGCTCCAAAAACATTCAGTACTTC | CSVVYWEGSKNIQYF
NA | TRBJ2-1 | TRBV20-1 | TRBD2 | TGCAGTGCTAGAGATCGGCTAGCGGGGGGGCACAATGAGCAGTTCTTC | CSARDRLAGGHNEQFF
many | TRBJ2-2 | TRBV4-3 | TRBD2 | TGCGCCAGCAGCCAAGCTAGCGGGAACACCGGGGAGCTGTTTTTT | CASSQASGNTGELFF
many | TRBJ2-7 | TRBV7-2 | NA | TGTGCCAGCTGCTACGGACTTACCTACGAGCAGTACTTC | CASCYGLTYEQYF
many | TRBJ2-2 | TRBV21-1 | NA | TGTGCCAGCAGCAAAAGGACAGGACGGAACACCGGGGAGCTGTTTTTT | CASSKRTGRNTGELFF
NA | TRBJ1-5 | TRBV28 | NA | TGTGCCAGCGGATATAGCAATCAGCCCCAGCATTTT | CASGYSNQPQHF
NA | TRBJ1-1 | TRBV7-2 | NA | TGTGCCAGCCGAACCCAGGGCACTGAAGCTTTCTTT | CASRTQGTEAFF
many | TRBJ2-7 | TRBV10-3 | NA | TGTGCCATCAGTGAGAATGGGGTCCACGAGCAGTACTTC | CAISENGVHEQYF
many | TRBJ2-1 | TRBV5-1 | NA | TGCGCCAGCAGCTTGGGATCTAGCTCCTACAATGAGCAGTTCTTC | CASSLGSSSYNEQFF
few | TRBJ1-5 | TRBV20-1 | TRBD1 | TGCAGTGCACCGGGACAGGGCGATCAGCCCCAGCATTTT | CSAPGQGDQPQHF
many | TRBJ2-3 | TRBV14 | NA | TGTGCCAGCAGCCAGGTCCGGGATACGCAGTATTTT | CASSQVRDTQYF
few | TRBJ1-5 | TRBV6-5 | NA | TGTGCCAGCAGTTATCAGGGCAGGGGTGAGAATCAGCCCCAGCATTTT | CASSYQGRGENQPQHF
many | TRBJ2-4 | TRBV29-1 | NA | TGCAGCGTTGAAGATGATCAGTACTTC | CSVEDDQYF
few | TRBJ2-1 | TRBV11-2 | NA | TGTGCCAGCAGCTTACCTGTCTACAATGAGCAGTTCTTC | CASSLPVYNEQFF
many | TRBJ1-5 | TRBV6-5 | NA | TGTGCCAGCAGTTACGTAGGGGTCAATCAGCCCCAGCATTTT | CASSYVGVNQPQHF
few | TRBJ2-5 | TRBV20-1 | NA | TGCAGTGCTAGACACCGGGGGGCCCTCGAGACCCAGTACTTC | CSARHRGALETQYF
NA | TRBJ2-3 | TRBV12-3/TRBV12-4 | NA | TGTGCCAGCACCTCAAATTTGGGTTCAGATACGCAGTATTTT | CASTSNLGSDTQYF
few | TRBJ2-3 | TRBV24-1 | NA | TGTGCCACCAGTGATTTAGGAGGGGGCAGGACAGATACGCAGTATTTT | CATSDLGGGRTDTQYF
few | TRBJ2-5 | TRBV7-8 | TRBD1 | TGTGCCAGCAGCTTGGAGGACAGGGGAGGAGGGACCCAGTACTTC | CASSLEDRGGGTQYF
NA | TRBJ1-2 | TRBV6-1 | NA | TGTGCCAGCAGTGAGACAGGAAACTATGGCTACACCTTC | CASSETGNYGYTF
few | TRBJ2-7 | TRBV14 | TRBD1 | TGTGCCAGCAGCCAACTTAGGGACAGCTACGAGCAGTACTTC | CASSQLRDSYEQYF
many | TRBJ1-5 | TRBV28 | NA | TGTGCCAGCAGTTTTAACAGGGCTGGCAATCAGCCCCAGCATTTT | CASSFNRAGNQPQHF
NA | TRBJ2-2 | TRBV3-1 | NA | TGTGCCAGCAGCCAAGGGGGAATCCCCACCGGGGAGCTGTTTTTT | CASSQGGIPTGELFF
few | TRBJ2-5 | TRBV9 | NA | TGTGCCAGCAGCCGGGGGCCGGAGACCCAGTACTTC | CASSRGPETQYF
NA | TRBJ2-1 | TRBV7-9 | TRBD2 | TGTGCCAGCAGTCCCCCAGCGGGGGAGCAGTTCTTC | CASSPPAGEQFF
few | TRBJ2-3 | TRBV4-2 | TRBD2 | TGTGCCAGCAGCCAAGTGCTAGCGGGGGCTAGCACAGATACGCAGTATTTT | CASSQVLAGASTDTQYF
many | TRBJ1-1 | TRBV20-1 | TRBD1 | TGCAGTGCTATAGGGACAGACAAGATCACTGAAGCTTTCTTT | CSAIGTDKITEAFF
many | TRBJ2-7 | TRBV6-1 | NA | TGTGCCAGCAGTGAAGACGAAGGGAGCTCCTACGAGCAGTACTTC | CASSEDEGSSYEQYF